These 4 T cell receptor beta chains were sequenced from one sample in a study of blood T cell repertoires in COVID-19. Sequenced by immunoSEQ multiplex PCR; TCRdb stores in-frame clones only, minus some. Among approximately 280,000 clones listed, 70% to 90% were seen once. Specimen: peripheral blood. The receptor source for this set is a woman in her sixties or seventies with acute or convalescent COVID-19.

The chain couples TRBV6-4 to TRBJ1-2; TRBD1 might be the D (5 bases). The CDR3 is 17 residues long. V lost 3 bases, J lost 3 bases, and 20 bases lay in between. CDR1 MRHNA and CDR2 SNTAGT come from the germline V gene. CDR3 nucleotide sequence: TGTGCCAGCAGTGAATTGACAGCCACCCTTCACTACTATGGCTACACCTTC. Translated: CASSELTATLHYYGYTF.

This clone was recorded a few times. The chain recombines TRBV3-1 (or the pseudogene TRBV3-2) with TRBJ1-3; D remains ambiguous. Between the trimmed V and J ends, which lost 1 base and 0 bases, there was a span of 7 bases. The CDR3 length is 15 residues. CDR1 is LGHDT and CDR2 is YNNKEL in the germline V gene (reference sequence). The CDR3 protein is CASSQGGRSGNTIYF. In DNA form, the CDR3 reads TGTGCCAGCAGCCAAGGTGGCCGCTCTGGAAACACCATATATTTT.

The chain joins TRBV27 to TRBJ2-7; D might be TRBD2 (6 bases). CDR1 is MNHEY and CDR2 is SMNVEV in the germline V gene (reference sequence). V was cut by 5 bases and J by 6 bases, with 17 bases left in between. CDR3 size: 14 residues. The CDR3 region is CASSESGQGGEQYF. For the CDR3, the DNA is TGTGCCAGCAGTGAGTCGGGGCAGGGAGGCGAGCAGTACTTC.

V usage is TRBV12-3 or TRBV12-4 and J usage is TRBJ1-1; 7 bases match TRBD1. The CDR3 extends over 13 amino acids. V was pared by 5 bases and J by 8 bases, with 8 bases of the junction left unmatched. CDR3 sequence reads: CASSTTGVSEAFF. For the CDR3, the DNA is TGTGCCAGCAGTACCACAGGGGTGTCAGAAGCTTTCTTT.